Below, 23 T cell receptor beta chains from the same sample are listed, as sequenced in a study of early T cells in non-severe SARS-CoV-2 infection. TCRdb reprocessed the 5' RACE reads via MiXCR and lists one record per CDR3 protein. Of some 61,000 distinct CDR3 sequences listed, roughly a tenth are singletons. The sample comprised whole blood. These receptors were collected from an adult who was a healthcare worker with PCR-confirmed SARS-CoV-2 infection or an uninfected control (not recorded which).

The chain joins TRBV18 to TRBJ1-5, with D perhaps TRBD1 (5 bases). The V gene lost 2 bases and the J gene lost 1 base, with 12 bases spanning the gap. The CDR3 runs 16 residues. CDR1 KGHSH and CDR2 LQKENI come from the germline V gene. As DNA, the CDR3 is TGTGCCAGCTCACCATCGGGGCAGATGAGCAATCAGCCCCAGCATTTT. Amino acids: CASSPSGQMSNQPQHF.

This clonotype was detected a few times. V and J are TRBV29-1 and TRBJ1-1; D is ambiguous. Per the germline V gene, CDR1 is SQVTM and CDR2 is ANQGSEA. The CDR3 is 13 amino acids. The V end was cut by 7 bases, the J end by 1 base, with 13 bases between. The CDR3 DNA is TGCAGCGACCGGTACCAGCGGAACACTGAAGCTTTCTTT. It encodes CSDRYQRNTEAFF.

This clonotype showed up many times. CDR3 DNA sequence: TGTGCCAGCACCGAGCGAGGATGGGGTCAGCCCCAGCATTTT. Translated, it gives CASTERGWGQPQHF. The chain recombines TRBV6-1 with TRBJ1-5; D not resolved. The V end was cut by 7 bases, the J end by 6 bases, with 16 bases between. The length of the CDR3 is 14 residues. Looked up from germline, CDR1 is MNHNS and CDR2 is SASEGT.

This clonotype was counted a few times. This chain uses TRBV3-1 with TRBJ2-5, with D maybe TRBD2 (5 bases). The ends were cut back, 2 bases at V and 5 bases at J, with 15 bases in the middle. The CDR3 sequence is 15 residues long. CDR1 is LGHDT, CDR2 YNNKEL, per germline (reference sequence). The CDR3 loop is CASSQRTYDLETQYF. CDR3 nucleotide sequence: TGTGCCAGCAGCCAACGGACTTACGATCTCGAGACCCAGTACTTC.

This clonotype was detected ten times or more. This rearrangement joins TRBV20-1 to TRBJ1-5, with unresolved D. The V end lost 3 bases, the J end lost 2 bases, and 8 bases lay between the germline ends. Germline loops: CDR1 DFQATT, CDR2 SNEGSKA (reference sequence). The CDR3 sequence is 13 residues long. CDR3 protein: CSASEYGNQPQHF. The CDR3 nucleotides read TGCAGTGCTAGCGAATATGGCAATCAGCCCCAGCATTTT.

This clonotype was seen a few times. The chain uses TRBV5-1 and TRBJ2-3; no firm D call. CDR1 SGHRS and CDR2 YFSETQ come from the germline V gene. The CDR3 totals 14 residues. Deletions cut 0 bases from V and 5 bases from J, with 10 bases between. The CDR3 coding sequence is TGCGCCAGCAGCTTGGGTTCCCCTGTAGATACGCAGTATTTT. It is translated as CASSLGSPVDTQYF.

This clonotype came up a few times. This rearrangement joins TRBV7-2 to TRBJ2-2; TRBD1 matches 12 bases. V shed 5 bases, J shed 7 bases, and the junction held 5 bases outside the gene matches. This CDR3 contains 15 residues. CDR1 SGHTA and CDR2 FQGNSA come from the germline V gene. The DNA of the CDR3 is TGTGCCAGCAGCCCGGGACAGGGGGCGGACGGGGAGCTGTTTTTT. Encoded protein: CASSPGQGADGELFF.

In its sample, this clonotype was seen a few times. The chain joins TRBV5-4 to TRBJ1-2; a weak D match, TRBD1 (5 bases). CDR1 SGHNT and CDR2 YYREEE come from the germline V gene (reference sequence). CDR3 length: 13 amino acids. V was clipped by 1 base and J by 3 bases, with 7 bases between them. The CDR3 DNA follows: TGTGCCAGCAGCTTGTCGGGGGACTATGGCTACACCTTC. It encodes CASSLSGDYGYTF.

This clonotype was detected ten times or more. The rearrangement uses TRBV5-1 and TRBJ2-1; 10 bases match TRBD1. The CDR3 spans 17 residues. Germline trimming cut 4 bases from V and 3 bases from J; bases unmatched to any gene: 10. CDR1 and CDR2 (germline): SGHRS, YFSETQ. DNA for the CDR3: TGCGCCAGCAGCCTCGCACTGGGGGACAGGGGCTACAATGAGCAGTTCTTC. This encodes CASSLALGDRGYNEQFF.

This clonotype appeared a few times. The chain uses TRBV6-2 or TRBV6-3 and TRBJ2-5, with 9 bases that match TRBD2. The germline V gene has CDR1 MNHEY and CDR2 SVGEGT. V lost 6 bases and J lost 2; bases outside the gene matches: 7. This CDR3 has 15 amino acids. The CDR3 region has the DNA TGTGCCAGCAGCTTGGGACTAGCCGCTCAAGAGACCCAGTACTTC. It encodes CASSLGLAAQETQYF.

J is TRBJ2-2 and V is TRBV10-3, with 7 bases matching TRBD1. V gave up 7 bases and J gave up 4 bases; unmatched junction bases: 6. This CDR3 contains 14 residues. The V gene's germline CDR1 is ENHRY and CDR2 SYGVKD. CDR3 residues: CAINGQERTGELFF. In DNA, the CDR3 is TGTGCCATCAACGGACAGGAGCGCACCGGGGAGCTGTTTTTT.

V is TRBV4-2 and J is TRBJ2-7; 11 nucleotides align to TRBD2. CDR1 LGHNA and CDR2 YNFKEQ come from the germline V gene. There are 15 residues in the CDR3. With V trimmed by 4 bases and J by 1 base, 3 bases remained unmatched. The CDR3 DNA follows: TGTGCCAGCAGCCGTCTAGCGGGGGGATCCTACGAGCAGTACTTC. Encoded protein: CASSRLAGGSYEQYF.

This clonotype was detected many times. CDR3: CASSESSRADGYTF. The CDR3 region has the DNA TGCGCCAGCAGTGAGTCGAGCAGGGCTGATGGCTACACCTTC. The rearrangement joins TRBV10-2 to TRBJ1-2, with a tentative D call TRBD1 (5 bases). This CDR3 has 14 residues. Germline loops: CDR1 WSHSY, CDR2 SAAADI. V was cut by 0 bases and J by 6 bases, with 11 bases left in between.

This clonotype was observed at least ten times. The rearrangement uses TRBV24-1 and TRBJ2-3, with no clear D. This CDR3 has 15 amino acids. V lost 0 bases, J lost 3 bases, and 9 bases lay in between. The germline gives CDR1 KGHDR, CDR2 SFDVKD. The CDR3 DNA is TGTGCCACCAGTGATTTGGCTCCCCCAACAGATACGCAGTATTTT. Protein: CATSDLAPPTDTQYF.

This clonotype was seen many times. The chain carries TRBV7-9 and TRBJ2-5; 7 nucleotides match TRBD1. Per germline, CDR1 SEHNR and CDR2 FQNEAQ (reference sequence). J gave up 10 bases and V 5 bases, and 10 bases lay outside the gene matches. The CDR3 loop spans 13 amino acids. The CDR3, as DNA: TGTGCCAGCAGCCAAGATGCAGGGGGAGACCAGTACTTC. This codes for CASSQDAGGDQYF.

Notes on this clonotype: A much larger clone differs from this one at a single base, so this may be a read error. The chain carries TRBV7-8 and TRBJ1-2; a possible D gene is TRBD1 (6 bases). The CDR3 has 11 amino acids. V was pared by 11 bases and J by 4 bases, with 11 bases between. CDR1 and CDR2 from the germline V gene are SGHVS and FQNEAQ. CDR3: CALQGFYGYTF. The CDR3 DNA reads TGTGCCTTACAGGGATTCTATGGCTACACCTTC.

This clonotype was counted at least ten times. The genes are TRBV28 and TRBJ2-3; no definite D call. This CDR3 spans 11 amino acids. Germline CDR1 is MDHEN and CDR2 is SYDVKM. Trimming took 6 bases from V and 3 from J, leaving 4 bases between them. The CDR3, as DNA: TGTGCCAGCAGGGAGACAGATACGCAGTATTTT. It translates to CASRETDTQYF.

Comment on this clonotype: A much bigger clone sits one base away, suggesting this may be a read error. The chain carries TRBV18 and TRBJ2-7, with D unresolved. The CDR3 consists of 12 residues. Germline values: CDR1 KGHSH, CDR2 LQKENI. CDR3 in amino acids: CAGSPPTYEQYF. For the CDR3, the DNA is TGTGCCGGCTCACCACCTACGTACGAGCAGTACTTC.

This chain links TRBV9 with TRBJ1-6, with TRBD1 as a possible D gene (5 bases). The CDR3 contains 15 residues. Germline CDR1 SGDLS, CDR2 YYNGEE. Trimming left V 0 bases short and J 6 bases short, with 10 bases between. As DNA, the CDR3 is TGTGCCAGCAGCGTAGATGGGGGAAGTAATTCACCCCTCCACTTT. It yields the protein CASSVDGGSNSPLHF.

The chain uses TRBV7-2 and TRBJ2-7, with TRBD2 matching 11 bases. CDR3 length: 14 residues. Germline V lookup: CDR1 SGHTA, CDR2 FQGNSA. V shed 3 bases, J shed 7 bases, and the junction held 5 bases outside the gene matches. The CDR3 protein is CASSLGLAVLEQYF. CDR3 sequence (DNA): TGTGCCAGCAGCTTGGGACTAGCGGTGTTGGAGCAGTACTTC.

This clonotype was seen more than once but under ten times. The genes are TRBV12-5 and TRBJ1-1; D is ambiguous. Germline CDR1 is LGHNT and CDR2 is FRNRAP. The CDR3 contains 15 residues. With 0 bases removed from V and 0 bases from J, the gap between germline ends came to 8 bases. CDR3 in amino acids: CASGLVRQLNTEAFF. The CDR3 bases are TGTGCTAGTGGTTTGGTACGTCAGCTGAACACTGAAGCTTTCTTT.

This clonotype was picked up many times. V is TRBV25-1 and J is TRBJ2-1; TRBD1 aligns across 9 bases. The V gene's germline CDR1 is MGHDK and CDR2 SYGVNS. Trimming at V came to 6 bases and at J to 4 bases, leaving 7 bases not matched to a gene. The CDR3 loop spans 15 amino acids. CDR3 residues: CASRAGQGAYNEQFF. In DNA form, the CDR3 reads TGTGCCAGCAGGGCGGGACAGGGAGCTTACAATGAGCAGTTCTTC.

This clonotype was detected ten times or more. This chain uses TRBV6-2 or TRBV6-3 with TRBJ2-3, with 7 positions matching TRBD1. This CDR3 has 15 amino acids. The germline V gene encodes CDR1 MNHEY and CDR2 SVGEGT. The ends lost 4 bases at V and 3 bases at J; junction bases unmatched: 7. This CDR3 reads CASSLTGLTTDTQYF. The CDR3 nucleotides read TGTGCCAGCAGTTTGACAGGGTTAACGACAGATACGCAGTATTTT.